This paragraph covers one T cell receptor (beta chain) sequence. J gave up 2 bases and V 1 base, and 12 bases lay outside the gene matches. CDR1 SGHTA and CDR2 FQGNSA come from the germline V gene. This CDR3 has 18 amino acids. The sample comes from a study of blood T cell repertoires in COVID-19. The wider study: Both acute and convalescent COVID-19 samples were obtained from the United States, Italy and Spain. T cells, B-cell-depleted T cells, or PBMCs provided the cDNA or gDNA that served as material.

Per the authors' pipeline: Reference gene primer amplification gave estimated nucleated cell counts. Profiling relied on immunoSEQ multiplex PCR, and the TCRdb table lists in-frame clones only, not all of them. The V and J calls and the clone size are those of that table, but D and trimming were determined from the DNA. The sample lists approximately 47,000 clones, more than 90% occurring once. V usage is TRBV7-2 and J usage is TRBJ2-5; 8 bases map to TRBD2. The clonotype comes from a man between 65 and 80 years old with active COVID-19. The sequencing input was peripheral blood. Here the CDR3 reads CASSLDPGGPTGQETQYF. As DNA, the CDR3 is TGTGCCAGCAGCTTAGACCCGGGAGGGCCCACGGGGCAAGAGACCCAGTACTTC.